The rows below give T cell receptor beta chains drawn from one sample of a study of Ad26.COV2.S vaccination and SARS-CoV-2 variants. The method was immunoSEQ multiplex PCR; TCRdb's version includes in-frame clones alone and lacks a portion of them. The table includes hundreds of thousands of clones, more than 70% detected once. The sample was peripheral blood, taken in a trial of Ad26.COV2.S vaccine versus placebo. These receptors all come from a person between 18 and 65 years old who received the Ad26.COV2.S COVID-19 vaccine or a placebo. The CDR3 runs from the conserved cysteine through the conserved F or W. Each record gives: J gene, D gene, V gene, clone size, CDR3 DNA, CDR3 protein. A D gene is named only where the DNA matches it firmly. Size values are once, few and many counts, or a class for expanded clones, and some rows have none.

TRBJ2-2,TRBD1,TRBV4-3,-,TGCGCCAGCAGCCAAGAACGCGGACAGGGAGACACCGGGGAGCTGTTTTTT,CASSQERGQGDTGELFF
TRBJ2-3,TRBD1,TRBV11-2,-,TGTGCCAGCAGCTTAGTCCTACAGGGGGGTACGCAGTATTTT,CASSLVLQGGTQYF
TRBJ1-5,-,TRBV18,-,TGTGCCAGCTCACCGGGCAGGGTCCCCAATCAGCCCCAGCATTTT,CASSPGRVPNQPQHF
TRBJ1-5,-,TRBV20-1,-,TGCAGTGCTAGTCGGGCCCTACTAACCAATCAGCCCCAGCATTTT,CSASRALLTNQPQHF
TRBJ2-3,TRBD2,TRBV9,-,TGTGCCAGCAGCGCGAGACTAGCGACAGATACGCAGTATTTT,CASSARLATDTQYF
TRBJ2-7,-,TRBV11-3,-,TGTGCCAGCAGCGCTGGACAGTCCTACGAGCAGTACTTC,CASSAGQSYEQYF
TRBJ2-2,-,TRBV28,-,TGTGCCAGCAGACTATCGGGGGCGGAGGGGGAGCTGTTTTTT,CASRLSGAEGELFF
TRBJ2-2,-,TRBV5-1,-,TGCGCCAGCAGCTTTCGACAGGTTGCGAACACCGGGGAGCTGTTTTTT,CASSFRQVANTGELFF
TRBJ1-5,-,TRBV6-1,-,TGTGCCAGCAGTGAAATTTACTATAGCAATCAGCCCCAGCATTTT,CASSEIYYSNQPQHF
TRBJ2-7,-,TRBV4-2,-,TGTGCCAGCAGCCGGCTAGGGCGGGACGAGCAGTACTTC,CASSRLGRDEQYF
TRBJ1-2,-,TRBV30,-,TGTGCCTGGAGTGTACGGGAAAGCTATGGCTACACCTTC,CAWSVRESYGYTF
TRBJ2-7,-,TRBV5-6,once,TGTGCCAGCAGCTTCCGGGAGACCTACGAGCAGTACTTC,CASSFRETYEQYF
TRBJ1-2,TRBD1,TRBV19,-,TGTGCCAGTAGTCTCGGGACAGGGCTTTATGGCTACACCTTC,CASSLGTGLYGYTF
TRBJ1-4,TRBD1,TRBV5-1,-,TGCGCCAGCAGAACCCAGGGACAGGGTGGAGAAAAACTGTTTTTT,CASRTQGQGGEKLFF
TRBJ2-7,TRBD1,TRBV30,-,TGTGCCTGGAGTCGGGACAGGGGGCACGAGCAGTACTTC,CAWSRDRGHEQYF
TRBJ2-4,TRBD1,TRBV6-2/TRBV6-3,-,TGTGCCAGCAGTAAGGACAGGGGGCGAGCCAAAAACATTCAGTACTTC,CASSKDRGRAKNIQYF
TRBJ2-7,TRBD2,TRBV4-1,-,TGCGCCAGCAGCCAAGATACCCCCGCAGCGGGGGGGTACGAGCAGTACTTC,CASSQDTPAAGGYEQYF
TRBJ2-7,-,TRBV7-2,-,TGTGCCAGCAGCTTAAGTTCTAGTAGCGCTGTAACCTACGAGCAGTACTTC,CASSLSSSSAVTYEQYF
TRBJ2-7,TRBD1,TRBV10-2,-,TGCGCCAGCAGGGACGGACAGGGGCACTACGAGCAGTACTTC,CASRDGQGHYEQYF
TRBJ2-1,-,TRBV24-1,-,TGTGCCACCAGTGATTTGTGGGGGCACCCCTACAATGAGCAGTTCTTC,CATSDLWGHPYNEQFF
TRBJ2-2,TRBD2,TRBV18,once,TGTGCCAGCTCACCCCAGCGGGACTCGAACACCGGGGAGCTGTTTTTT,CASSPQRDSNTGELFF
TRBJ2-5,-,TRBV5-1,-,TGCGCCAGCAGGATAGGGACGCCACAAGAGACCCAGTACTTC,CASRIGTPQETQYF
TRBJ2-3,TRBD1,TRBV25-1,-,TGTGCCAGCAGTAATTCCTACGGGGACAGGGGGCCTACAGATACGCAGTATTTT,CASSNSYGDRGPTDTQYF
TRBJ1-1,-,TRBV6-1,-,TGTGCCAGCAGTTATAGAGCCGAAGCTTTCTTT,CASSYRAEAFF
TRBJ1-5,-,TRBV19,-,TGTGCCAGTAACCCAGGCAGGGGCCTTAATCAGCCCCAGCATTTT,CASNPGRGLNQPQHF
TRBJ2-5,-,TRBV7-2,-,TGTGCCAGCAGCCCACCGGGTTCAGGGATGGAGACCCAGTACTTC,CASSPPGSGMETQYF
TRBJ2-3,TRBD2,TRBV3-1/TRBV3-2,-,TGTGCCAGCAGCCGAGCGGGAGATTTGGATACGCAGTATTTT,CASSRAGDLDTQYF
TRBJ2-3,TRBD2,TRBV5-1,few,TGCGCCAGCAGCTTTTCGGGACTAGGGACAGATACGCAGTATTTT,CASSFSGLGTDTQYF
TRBJ2-7,-,TRBV7-2,-,TGTGCCAGCAGCACGGGAGTCGGCTACGAGCAGTACTTC,CASSTGVGYEQYF
TRBJ1-4,TRBD1,TRBV11-2,-,TGTGCCAGCAGCGTGGACAGGGGCGATGAAAAACTGTTTTTT,CASSVDRGDEKLFF
TRBJ2-7,TRBD1,TRBV2,-,TGTGCCAGCAGTGACAGACAGGGGTTCTCCGAGCAGTACTTC,CASSDRQGFSEQYF
TRBJ2-2,-,TRBV9,few,TGTGCCAGCAGCCCGAGACAGGGAGGGACCGGGGAGCTGTTTTTT,CASSPRQGGTGELFF
TRBJ2-7,-,TRBV24-1,-,TGTGCCACCAGTGACCTCACGACAGGTTGGGGCTCCTACGAGCAGTACTTC,CATSDLTTGWGSYEQYF
TRBJ1-6,TRBD1,TRBV27,-,TGTGCCACCGCCCGACAGGGGTGGAATTCACCCCTCCACTTT,CATARQGWNSPLHF
TRBJ1-2,-,TRBV14,once,TGTGCCAGCAGCCAAGTCGGGGGAAACTATGGCTACACCTTC,CASSQVGGNYGYTF
TRBJ1-2,-,TRBV18,-,TGTGCCAGCTCACCCCAGGCCCTGTGGGGCTACACCTTC,CASSPQALWGYTF
TRBJ2-2,-,TRBV2,-,TGTGCCAGCAGTGAAAACAGGGTAAACACCGGGGAGCTGTTTTTT,CASSENRVNTGELFF
TRBJ1-4,-,TRBV25-1,-,TGTGCCAGCAGGGACACTGGCTTGGGGAGGGTGTTTTTT,CASRDTGLGRVFF